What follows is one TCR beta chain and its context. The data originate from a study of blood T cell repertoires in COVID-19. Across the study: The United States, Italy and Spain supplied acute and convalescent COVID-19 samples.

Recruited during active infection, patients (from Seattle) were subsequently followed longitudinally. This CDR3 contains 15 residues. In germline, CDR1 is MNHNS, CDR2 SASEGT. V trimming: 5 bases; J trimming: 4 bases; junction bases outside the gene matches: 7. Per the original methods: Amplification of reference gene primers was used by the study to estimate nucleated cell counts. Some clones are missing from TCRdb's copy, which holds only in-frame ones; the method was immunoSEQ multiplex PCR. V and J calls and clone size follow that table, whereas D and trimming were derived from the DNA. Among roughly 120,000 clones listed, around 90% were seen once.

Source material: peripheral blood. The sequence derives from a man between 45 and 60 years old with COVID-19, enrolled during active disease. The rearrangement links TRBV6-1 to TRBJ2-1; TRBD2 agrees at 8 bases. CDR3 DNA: TGTGCCAGCAGTTCCGAAGCGGGGGTTTACAATGAGCAGTTCTTC. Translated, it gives CASSSEAGVYNEQFF.